The sequence of this TCR beta chain was determined in a study of molecular identifiers for immune sequencing clone quantification (dated by TCRdb to the late 2010s). About the investigation overall: For a replicate experiment, RNA from around 20,000 or 99,000 naive CD8 T cells was divided into five aliquots, and four of the five aliquots were sequenced. This methods study benchmarked molecular-identifier clustering-based TCR repertoire sequencing (MIDCIRS) and TCR RNA copy counting, using CD8 T cells to do so. Broader findings and caveats from the paper: Naive libraries contained spiked-in Jurkat TCR RNA (approximately ten copies' worth), which is not part of the donor repertoire. Modeling gave roughly 3 recovered TCR RNA copies per cell versus roughly 10 by digital PCR, implying around 30% capture efficiency. When barcode sub-clustering was not used, chimeric consensus sequences inflated TCR diversity, with chimeras reaching as high as 47%. Spiked-in Jurkat TCR RNA equal to a single cell's worth was reported to be detectable even within 1,100,000 naive CD8 T cells. In CMV-specific effector cells, clones with more than 20 RNA copies accounted for over 97% of molecules, whereas in naive cells such clones accounted for under 1%. Identical TCR molecules sharing a barcode could cause highly expanded clone sizes to be underestimated.

For CDR1 and CDR2, the germline V gene lists SGHDT and YYEEEE. The CDR3 numbers 12 residues from cysteine through phenylalanine. Only the CDR3 part of the read is kept: 36 bases, read in frame from the first base. This clonotype was recorded a few times. Its antigen has not been determined. The junction differs from germline at one of its ends, possibly a read error. The library came from PCR. The sequencer listed for this sample is Illumina HiSeq 4000. Bulk TCR libraries were generated as previously described, with the TCR primers listed in Table S5 used. Purification of total RNA was performed with the Qiagen AllPrep DNA/RNA kit. Before analysis, reads from multiple sequencing runs of one library were combined. The paper's data handling went like this. Reads were retained only if their TCR constant sequence matched exactly, and those retained reads were trimmed to 150 nt and grouped according to their 12-nt molecular barcodes. Reads inside each barcode group were sub-clustered using a 15% Levenshtein threshold, and a quality-weighted consensus sequence was constructed for each RNA molecule. Non-functional sequences were discarded, and so were lower-count sequences lying one edit away from another sequence. On the basis of fitting two negative binomial distributions, barcode sub-clusters with fewer than 20% of the maximum read count were discarded. The public reads were quality trimmed at Q25 with fastp and then assembled into clones with MiXCR by TCRdb, keeping productive beta chains. All rows with the same CDR3 protein become a single entry with the most common DNA and genes. The V and J calls shown here were made by TCRdb, not taken from the authors' results. Here the sample has 62,000 or so distinct CDR3 sequences; approximately 18% occur a single time. The ten most abundant clones make up approximately 1.5% of the sample.

Naive CD8 T cell libraries were made from roughly 18,000 to 920,000 sorted cells using 10%, 30% or 50% of purified RNA. On a BD FACSAria II, naive CD8 T cells were FACS-sorted as CD8+CD4-CCR7+CD45RA+ and collected into RLT Plus buffer. To test detection sensitivity, Jurkat RNA equivalent to more than eight TCR copies was spiked into samples of about 20,000-1,100,000 naive CD8 T cells. CD8 T cells were enriched using RosetteSep CD8+ T Cell Enrichment Cocktail and Ficoll-Paque, and the enriched cells then underwent ACK red cell lysis. The rearranged segments are TRBV5-6 and TRBJ2-5; no D gene is confidently identified. This receptor was obtained from a human donor in good health. Some libraries in this study had Jurkat cell RNA spiked in. The sequencing input was naive CD8+ T cells from blood, with Jurkat cell RNA spiked in. In light of the paper, this sample's cell subset or site label describes: FACS-sorted CD8+CD4-CCR7+CD45RA+ naive T cells. The nucleotides read TGTGCCAGCAGCTTCGTAGGAGCGAAATCGGACTTC. Its translation reads: CASSFVGAKSDF.